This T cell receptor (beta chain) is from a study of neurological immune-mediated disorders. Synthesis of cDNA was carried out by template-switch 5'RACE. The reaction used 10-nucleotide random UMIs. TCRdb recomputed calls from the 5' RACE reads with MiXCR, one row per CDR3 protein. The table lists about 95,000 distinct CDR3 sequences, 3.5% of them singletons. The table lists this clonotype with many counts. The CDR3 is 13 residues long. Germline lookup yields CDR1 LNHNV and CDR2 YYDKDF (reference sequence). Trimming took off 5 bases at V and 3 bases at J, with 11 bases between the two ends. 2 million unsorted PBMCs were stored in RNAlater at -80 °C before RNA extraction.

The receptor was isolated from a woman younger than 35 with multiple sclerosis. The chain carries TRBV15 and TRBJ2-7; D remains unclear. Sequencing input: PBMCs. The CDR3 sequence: CATSRPGGYEQYF. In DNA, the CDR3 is TGTGCCACCAGCCGGCCGGGCGGCTACGAGCAGTACTTC. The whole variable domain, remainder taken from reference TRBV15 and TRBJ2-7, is DAMVIQNPRYQVTQFGKPVTLSCSQTLNHNVMYWYQQKSSQAPKLLFHYYDKDFNNEADTPDNFQSRRPNTSFCFLDIRSPGLGDTAMYLCATSRPGGYEQYFGPGTRLTVT.